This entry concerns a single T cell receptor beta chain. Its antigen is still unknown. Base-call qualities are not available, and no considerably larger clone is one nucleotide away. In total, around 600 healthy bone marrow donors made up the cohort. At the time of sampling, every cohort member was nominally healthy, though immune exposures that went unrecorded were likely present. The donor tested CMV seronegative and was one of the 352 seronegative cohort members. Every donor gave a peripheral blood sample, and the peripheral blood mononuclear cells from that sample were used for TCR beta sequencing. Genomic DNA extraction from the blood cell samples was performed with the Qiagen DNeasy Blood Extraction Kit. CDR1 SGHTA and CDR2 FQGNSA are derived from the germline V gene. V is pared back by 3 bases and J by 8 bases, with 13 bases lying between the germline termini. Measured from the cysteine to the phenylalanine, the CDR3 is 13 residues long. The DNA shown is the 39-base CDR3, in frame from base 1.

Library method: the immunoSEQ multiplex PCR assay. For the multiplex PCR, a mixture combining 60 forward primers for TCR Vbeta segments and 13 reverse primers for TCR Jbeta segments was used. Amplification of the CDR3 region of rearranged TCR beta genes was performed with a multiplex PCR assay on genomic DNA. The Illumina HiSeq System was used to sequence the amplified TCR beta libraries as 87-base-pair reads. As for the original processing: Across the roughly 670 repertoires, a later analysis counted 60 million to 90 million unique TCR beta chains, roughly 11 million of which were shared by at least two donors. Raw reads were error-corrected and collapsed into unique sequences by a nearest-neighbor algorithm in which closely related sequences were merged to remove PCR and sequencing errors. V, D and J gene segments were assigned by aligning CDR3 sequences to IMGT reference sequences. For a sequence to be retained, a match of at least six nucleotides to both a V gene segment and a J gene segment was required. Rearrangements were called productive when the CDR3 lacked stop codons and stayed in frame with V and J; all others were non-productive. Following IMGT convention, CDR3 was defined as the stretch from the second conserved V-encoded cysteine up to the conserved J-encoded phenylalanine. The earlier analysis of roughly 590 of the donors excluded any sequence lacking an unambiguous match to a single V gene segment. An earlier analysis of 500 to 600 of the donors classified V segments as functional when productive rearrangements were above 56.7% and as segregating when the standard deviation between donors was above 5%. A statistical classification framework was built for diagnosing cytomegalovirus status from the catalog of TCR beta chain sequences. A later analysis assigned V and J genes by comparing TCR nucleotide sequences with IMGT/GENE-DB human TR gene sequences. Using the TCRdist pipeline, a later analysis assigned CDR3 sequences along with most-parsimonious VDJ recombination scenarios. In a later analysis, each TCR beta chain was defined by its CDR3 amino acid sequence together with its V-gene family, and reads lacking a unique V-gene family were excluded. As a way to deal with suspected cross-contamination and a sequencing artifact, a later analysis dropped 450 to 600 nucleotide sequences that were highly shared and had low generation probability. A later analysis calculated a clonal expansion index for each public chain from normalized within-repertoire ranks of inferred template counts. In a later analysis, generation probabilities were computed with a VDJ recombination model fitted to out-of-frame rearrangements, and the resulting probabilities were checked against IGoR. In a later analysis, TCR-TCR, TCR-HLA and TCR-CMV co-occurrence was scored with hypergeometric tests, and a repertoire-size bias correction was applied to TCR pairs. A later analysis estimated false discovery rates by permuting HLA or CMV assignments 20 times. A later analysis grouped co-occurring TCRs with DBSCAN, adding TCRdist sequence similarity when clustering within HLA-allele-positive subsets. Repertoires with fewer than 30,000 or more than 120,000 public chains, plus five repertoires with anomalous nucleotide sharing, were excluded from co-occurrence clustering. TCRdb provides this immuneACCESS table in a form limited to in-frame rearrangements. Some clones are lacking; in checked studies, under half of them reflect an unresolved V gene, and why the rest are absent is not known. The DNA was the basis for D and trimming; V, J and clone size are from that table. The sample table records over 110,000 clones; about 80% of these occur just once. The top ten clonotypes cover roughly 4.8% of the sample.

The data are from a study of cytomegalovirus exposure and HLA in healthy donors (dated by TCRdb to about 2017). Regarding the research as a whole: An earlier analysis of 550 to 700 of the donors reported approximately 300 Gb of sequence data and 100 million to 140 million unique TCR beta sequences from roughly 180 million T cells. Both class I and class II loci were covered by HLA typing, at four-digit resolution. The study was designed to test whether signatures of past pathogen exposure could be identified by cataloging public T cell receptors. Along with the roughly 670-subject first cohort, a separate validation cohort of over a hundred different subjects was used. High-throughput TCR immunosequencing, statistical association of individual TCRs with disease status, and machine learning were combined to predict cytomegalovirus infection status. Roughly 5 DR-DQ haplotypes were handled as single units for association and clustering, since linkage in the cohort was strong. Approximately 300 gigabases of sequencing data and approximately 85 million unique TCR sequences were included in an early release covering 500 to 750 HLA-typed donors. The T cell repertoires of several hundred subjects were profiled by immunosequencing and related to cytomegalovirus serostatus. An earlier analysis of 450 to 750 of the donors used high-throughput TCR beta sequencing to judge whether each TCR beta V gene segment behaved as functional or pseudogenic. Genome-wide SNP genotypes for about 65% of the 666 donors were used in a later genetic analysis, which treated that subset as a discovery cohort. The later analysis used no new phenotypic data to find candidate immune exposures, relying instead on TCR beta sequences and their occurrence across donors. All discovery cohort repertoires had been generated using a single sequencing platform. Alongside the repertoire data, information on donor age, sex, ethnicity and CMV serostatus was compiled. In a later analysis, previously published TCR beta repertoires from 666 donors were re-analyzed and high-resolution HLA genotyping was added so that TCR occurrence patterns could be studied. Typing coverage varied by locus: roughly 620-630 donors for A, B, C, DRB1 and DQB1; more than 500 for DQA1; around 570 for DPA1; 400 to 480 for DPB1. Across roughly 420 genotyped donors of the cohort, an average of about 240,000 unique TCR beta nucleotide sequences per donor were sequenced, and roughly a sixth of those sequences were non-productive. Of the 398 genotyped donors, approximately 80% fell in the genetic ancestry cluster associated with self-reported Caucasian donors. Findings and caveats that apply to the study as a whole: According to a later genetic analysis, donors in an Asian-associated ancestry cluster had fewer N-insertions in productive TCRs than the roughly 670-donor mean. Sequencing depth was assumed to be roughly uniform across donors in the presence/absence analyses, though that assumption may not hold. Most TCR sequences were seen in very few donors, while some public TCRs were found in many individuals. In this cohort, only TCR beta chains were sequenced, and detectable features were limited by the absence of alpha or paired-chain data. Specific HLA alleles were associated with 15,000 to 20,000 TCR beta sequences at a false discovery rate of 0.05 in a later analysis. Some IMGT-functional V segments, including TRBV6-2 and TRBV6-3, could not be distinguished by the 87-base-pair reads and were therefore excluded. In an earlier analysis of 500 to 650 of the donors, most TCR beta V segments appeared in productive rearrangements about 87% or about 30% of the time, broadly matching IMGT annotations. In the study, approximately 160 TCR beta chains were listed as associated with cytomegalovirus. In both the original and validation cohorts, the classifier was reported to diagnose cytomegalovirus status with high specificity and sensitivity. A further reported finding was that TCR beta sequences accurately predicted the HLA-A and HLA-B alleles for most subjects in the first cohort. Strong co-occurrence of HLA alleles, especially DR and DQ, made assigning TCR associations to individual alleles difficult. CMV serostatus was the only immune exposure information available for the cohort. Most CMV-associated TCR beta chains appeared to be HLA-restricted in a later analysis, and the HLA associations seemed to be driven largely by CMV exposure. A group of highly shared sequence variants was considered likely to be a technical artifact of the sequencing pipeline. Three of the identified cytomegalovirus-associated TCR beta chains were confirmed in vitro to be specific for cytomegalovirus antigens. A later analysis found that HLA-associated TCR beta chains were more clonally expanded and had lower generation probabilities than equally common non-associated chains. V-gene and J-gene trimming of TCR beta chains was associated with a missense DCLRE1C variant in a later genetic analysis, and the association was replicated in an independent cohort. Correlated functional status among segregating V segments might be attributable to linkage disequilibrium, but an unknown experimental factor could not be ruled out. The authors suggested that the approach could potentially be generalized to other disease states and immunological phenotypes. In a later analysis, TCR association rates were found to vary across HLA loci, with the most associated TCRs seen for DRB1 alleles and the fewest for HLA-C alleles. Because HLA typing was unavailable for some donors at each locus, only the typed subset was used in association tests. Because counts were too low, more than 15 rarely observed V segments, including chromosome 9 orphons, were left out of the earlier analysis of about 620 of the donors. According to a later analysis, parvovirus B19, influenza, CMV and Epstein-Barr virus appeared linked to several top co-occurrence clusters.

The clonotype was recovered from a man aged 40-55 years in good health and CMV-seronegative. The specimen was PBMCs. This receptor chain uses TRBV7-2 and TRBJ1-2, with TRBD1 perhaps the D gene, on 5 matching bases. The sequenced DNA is TGTGCCAGCAGCTTTCAGGCTGGGGGGGGCTACACCTTC. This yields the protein CASSFQAGGGYTF.